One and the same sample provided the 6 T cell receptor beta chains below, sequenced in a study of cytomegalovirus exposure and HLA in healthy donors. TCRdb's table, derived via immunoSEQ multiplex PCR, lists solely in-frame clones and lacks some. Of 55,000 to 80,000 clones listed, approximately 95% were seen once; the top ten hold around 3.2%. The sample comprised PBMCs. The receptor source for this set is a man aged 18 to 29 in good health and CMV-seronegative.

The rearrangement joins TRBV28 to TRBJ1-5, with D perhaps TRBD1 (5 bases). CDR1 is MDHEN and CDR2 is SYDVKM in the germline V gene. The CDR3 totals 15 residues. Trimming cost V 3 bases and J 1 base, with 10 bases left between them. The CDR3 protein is CASSFRTISNQPQHF. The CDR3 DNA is TGTGCCAGCAGTTTCAGGACAATCAGCAATCAGCCCCAGCATTTT.

The CDR3 here is CASTFRDGNEKLFF. DNA for the CDR3: TGTGCCAGCACCTTCAGGGATGGGAATGAAAAACTGTTTTTT. The rearrangement joins TRBV9 to TRBJ1-4; D possibly corresponds to TRBD1 (5 bases). CDR1 and CDR2 from the germline V gene are SGDLS and YYNGEE. V was shortened by 6 bases and J by 5 bases, with 14 bases between the two germline ends. The CDR3 is 14 amino acids.

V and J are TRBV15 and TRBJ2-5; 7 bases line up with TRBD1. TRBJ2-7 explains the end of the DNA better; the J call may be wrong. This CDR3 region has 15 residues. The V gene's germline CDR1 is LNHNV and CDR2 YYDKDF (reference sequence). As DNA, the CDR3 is TGTGCCACCAGCAGAGACCTCCCAGGGGGAAGCGAGCAGTACTTC. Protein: CATSRDLPGGSEQYF.

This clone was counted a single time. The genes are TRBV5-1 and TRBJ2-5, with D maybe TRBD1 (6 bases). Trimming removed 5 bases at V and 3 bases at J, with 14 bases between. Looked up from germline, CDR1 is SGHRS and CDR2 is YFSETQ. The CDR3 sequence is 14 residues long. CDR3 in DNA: TGCGCCAGCAGGGGCGGACAGCCAGAAGAGACCCAGTACTTC. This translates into CASRGGQPEETQYF.

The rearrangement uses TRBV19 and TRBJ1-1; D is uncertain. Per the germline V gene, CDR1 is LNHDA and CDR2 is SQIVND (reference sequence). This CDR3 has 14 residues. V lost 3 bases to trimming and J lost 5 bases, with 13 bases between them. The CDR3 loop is CASSISGRGTEAFF. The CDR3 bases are TGTGCCAGTAGTATTTCCGGGCGGGGTACTGAAGCTTTCTTT.

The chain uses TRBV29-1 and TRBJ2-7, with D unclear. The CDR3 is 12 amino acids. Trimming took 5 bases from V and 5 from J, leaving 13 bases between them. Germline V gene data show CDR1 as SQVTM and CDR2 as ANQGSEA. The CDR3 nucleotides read TGCAGCGTTAATTCAGGAACCCACGAGCAGTACTTC. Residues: CSVNSGTHEQYF.